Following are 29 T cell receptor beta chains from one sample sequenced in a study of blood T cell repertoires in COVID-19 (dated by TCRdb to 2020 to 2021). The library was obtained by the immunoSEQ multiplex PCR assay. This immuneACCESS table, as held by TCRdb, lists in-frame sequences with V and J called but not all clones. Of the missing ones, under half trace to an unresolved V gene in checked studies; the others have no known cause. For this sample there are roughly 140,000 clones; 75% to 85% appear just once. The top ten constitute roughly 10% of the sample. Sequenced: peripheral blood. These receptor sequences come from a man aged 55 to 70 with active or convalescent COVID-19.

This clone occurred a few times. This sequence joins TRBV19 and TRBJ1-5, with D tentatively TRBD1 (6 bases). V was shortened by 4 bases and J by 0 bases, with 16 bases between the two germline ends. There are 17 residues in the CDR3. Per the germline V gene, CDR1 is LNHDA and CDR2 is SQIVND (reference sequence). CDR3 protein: CASSTRPRGISNQPQHF. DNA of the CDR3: TGTGCCAGTAGTACTCGCCCCAGGGGAATTAGCAATCAGCCCCAGCATTTT.

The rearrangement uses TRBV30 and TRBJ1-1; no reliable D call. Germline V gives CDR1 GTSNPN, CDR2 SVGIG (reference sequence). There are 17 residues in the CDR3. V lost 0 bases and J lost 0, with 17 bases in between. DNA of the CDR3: TGTGCCTGGAGTGTTTCAGGTTTTTCTTCCATGAACACTGAAGCTTTCTTT. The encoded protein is CAWSVSGFSSMNTEAFF.

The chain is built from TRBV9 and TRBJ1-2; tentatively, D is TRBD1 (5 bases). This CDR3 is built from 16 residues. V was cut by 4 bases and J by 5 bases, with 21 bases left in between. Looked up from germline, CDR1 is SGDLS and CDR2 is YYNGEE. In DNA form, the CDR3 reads TGTGCCAGCAGCCCCCTTCTCACGGAGACAGTTTATGGCTACACCTTC. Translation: CASSPLLTETVYGYTF.

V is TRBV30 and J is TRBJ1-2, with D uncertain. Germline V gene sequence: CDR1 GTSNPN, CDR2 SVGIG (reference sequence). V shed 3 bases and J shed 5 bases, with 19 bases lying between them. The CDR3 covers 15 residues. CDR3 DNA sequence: TGTGCCTGGAGCGAGGGCCCCTGGGCACCGTATGGCTACACCTTC. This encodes CAWSEGPWAPYGYTF.

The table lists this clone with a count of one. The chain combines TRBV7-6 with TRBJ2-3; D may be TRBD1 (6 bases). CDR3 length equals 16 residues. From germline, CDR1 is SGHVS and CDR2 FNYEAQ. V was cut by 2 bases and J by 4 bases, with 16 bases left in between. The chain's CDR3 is CASSLFPGQNSDTQYF. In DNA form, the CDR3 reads TGTGCCAGCAGCTTATTTCCAGGACAGAATTCAGATACGCAGTATTTT.

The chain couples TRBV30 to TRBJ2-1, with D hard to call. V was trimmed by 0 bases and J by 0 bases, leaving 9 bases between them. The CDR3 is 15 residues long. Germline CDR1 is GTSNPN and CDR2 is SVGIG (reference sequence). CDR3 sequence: CAWSVIAFSYNEQFF. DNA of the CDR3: TGTGCCTGGAGTGTAATAGCCTTCTCCTACAATGAGCAGTTCTTC.

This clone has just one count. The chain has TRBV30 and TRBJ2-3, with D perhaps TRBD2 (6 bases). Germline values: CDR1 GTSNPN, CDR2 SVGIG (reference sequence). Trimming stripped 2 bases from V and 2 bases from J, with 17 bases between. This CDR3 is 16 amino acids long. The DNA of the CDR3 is TGTGCCTGGAGTCCCTTCGGGAGAGGCTCCACAGATACGCAGTATTTT. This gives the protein CAWSPFGRGSTDTQYF. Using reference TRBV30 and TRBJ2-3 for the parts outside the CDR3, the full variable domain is SQTIHQWPATLVQPVGSPLSLECTVEGTSNPNLYWYRQAAGRGLQLLFYSVGIGQISSEVPQNLSASRPQDRQFILSSKKLLLSDSGFYLCAWSPFGRGSTDTQYFGPGTRLTVL.

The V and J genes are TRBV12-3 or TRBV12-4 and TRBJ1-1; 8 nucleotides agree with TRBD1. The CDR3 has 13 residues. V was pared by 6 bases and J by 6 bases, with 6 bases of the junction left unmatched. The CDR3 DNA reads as TGTGCCAGCAGCCCGACAGGGGCGCCTGAAGCTTTCTTT. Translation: CASSPTGAPEAFF.

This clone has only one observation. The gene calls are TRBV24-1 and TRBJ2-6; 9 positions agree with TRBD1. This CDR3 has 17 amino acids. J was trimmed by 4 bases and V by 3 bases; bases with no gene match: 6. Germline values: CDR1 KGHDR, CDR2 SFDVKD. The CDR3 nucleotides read TGTGCCACCAGTGATCCCGGGACAGGGACCGGGGCCAACGTCCTGACTTTC. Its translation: CATSDPGTGTGANVLTF.

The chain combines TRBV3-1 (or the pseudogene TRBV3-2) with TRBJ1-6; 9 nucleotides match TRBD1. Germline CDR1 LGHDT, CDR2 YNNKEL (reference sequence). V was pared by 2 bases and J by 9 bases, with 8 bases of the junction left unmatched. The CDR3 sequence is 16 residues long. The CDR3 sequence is CASSQPSTGGFSPLHF. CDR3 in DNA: TGTGCCAGCAGCCAACCCTCGACAGGGGGGTTTTCACCCCTCCACTTT.

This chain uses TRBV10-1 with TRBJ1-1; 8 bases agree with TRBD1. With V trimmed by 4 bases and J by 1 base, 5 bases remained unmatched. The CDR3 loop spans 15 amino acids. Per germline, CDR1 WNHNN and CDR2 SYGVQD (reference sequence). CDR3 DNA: TGCGCCAGCAGTGCGCCCGGACAGGGGAACACTGAAGCTTTCTTT. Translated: CASSAPGQGNTEAFF.

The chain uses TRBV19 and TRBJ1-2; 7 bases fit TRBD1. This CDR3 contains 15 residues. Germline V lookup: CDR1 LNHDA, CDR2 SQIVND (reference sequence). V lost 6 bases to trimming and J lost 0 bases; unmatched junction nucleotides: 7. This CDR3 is CASSPQGPANYGYTF. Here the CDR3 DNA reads TGTGCCAGTAGCCCACAGGGGCCAGCTAACTATGGCTACACCTTC.

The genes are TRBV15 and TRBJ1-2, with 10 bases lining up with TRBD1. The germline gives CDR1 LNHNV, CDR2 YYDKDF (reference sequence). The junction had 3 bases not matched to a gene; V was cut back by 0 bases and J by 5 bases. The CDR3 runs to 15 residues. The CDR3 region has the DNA TGTGCCACCAGCAGAGATCGGGACAGGGGTTATGGCTACACCTTC. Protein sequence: CATSRDRDRGYGYTF.

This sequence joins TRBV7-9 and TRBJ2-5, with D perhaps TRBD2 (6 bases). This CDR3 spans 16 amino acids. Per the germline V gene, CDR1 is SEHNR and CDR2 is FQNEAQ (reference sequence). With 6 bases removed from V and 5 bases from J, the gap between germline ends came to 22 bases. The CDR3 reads CASSPAGKGFGETQYF. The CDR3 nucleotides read TGTGCCAGCAGTCCCGCGGGGAAGGGGTTTGGTGAGACCCAGTACTTC.

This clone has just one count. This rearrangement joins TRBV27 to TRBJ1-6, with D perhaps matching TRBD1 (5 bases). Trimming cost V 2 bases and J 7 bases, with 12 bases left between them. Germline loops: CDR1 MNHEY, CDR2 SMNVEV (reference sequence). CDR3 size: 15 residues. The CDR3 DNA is TGTGCCAGCAGTTTAAGCAGGGAGGGGAATTCACCCCTCCACTTT. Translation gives CASSLSREGNSPLHF.

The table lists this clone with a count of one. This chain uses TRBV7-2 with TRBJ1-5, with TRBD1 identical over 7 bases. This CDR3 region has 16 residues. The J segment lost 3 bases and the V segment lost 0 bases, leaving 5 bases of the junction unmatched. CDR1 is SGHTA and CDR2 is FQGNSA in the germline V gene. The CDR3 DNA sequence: TGTGCCAGCAGCTTAGCAGGGGGCGAAATCAATCAGCCCCAGCATTTT. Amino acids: CASSLAGGEINQPQHF.

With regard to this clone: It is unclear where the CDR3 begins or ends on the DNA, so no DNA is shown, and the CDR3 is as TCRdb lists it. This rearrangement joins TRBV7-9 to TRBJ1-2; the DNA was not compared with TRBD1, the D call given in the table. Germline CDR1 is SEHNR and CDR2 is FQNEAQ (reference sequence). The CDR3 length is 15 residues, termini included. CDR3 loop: CASSFGPGQGAIGTF.

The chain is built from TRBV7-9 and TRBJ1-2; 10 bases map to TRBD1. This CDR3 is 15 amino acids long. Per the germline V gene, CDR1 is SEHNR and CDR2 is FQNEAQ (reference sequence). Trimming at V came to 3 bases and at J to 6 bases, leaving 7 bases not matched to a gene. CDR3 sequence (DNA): TGTGCCAGCAGCTTGACCGGGACAGGGGATAATGGCTACACCTTC. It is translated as CASSLTGTGDNGYTF.

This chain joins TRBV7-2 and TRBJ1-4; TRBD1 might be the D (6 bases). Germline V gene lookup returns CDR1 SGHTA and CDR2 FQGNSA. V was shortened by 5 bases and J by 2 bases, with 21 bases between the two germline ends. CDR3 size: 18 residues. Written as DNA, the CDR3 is TGTGCCAGCAGCGATACGAACAGGGTTTTTGTGACTAATGAAAAACTGTTTTTT. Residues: CASSDTNRVFVTNEKLFF. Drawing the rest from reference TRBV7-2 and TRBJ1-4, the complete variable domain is GAGVSQSPSNKVTEKGKDVELRCDPISGHTALYWYRQSLGQGLEFLIYFQGNSAPDKSGLPSDRFSAERTGGSVSTLTIQRTQQEDSAVYLCASSDTNRVFVTNEKLFFGSGTQLSVL.

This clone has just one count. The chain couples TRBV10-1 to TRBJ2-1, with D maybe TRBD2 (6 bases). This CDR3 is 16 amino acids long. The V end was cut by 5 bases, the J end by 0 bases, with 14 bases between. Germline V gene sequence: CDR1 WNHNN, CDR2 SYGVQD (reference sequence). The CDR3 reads CASSLDRLDSYNEQFF. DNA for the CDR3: TGCGCCAGCAGTCTCGACAGACTAGACTCCTACAATGAGCAGTTCTTC.

Here the CDR3 DNA reads TGTGCCAGTGGGACTAGCGGGGGCCCTGGGGAGACCCAGTACTTC. Amino acid sequence: CASGTSGGPGETQYF. The rearrangement uses TRBV19 and TRBJ2-5; 14 nucleotides align to TRBD2. Germline CDR1 is LNHDA and CDR2 is SQIVND (reference sequence). The CDR3 has 15 amino acids. V lost 8 bases and J lost 5; bases outside the gene matches: 7.

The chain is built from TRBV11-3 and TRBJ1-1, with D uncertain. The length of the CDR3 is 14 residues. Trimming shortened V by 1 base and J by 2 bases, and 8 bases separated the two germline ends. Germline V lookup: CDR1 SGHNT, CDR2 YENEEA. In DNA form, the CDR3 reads TGTGCCAGCAGCTTAGCCGGTTTTAACACTGAAGCTTTCTTT. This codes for CASSLAGFNTEAFF.

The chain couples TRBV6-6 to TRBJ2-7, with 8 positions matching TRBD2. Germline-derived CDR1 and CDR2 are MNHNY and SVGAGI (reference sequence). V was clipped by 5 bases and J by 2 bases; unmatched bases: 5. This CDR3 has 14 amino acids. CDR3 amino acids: CASSPGGRPYEQYV. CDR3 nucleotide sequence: TGTGCCAGCAGTCCCGGCGGGAGGCCCTACGAGCAGTACGTC.

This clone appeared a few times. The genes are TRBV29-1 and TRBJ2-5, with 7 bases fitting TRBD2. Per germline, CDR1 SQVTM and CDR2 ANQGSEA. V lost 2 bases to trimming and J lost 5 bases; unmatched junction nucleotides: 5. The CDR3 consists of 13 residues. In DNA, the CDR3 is TGCAGCGTTGAAAGGCTAGCGGCGGAGACCCAGTACTTC. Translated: CSVERLAAETQYF.

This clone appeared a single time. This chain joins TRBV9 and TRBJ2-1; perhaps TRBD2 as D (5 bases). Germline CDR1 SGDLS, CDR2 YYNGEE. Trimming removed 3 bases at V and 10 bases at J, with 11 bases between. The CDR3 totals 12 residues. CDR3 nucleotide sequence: TGTGCCAGCAGCGGAGGGCGGAGCGAGCAGTTCTTC. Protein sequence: CASSGGRSEQFF.

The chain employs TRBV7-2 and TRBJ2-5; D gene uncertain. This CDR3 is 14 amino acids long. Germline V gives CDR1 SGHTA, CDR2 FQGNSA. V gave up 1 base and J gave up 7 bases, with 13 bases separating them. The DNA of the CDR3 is TGTGCCAGCAGCTTAGGTGGCATGTATGGGACCCAGTACTTC. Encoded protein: CASSLGGMYGTQYF. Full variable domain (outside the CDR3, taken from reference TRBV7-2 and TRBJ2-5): GAGVSQSPSNKVTEKGKDVELRCDPISGHTALYWYRQSLGQGLEFLIYFQGNSAPDKSGLPSDRFSAERTGGSVSTLTIQRTQQEDSAVYLCASSLGGMYGTQYFGPGTRLLVL.

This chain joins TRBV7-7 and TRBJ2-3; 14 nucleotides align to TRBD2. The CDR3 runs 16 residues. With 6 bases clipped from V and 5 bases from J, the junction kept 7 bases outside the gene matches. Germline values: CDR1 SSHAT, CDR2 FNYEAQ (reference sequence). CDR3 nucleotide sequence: TGTGCCAGCAGTTTGCGACTAGCGGGAGGGGAAGATACGCAGTATTTT. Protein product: CASSLRLAGGEDTQYF.

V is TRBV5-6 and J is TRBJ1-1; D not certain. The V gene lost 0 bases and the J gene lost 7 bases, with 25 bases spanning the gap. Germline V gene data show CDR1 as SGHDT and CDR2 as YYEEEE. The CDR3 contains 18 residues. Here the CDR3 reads CASSLAPHYRAFVSEAFF. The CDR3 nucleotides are TGTGCCAGCAGCTTGGCCCCCCACTACCGTGCCTTCGTTAGTGAAGCTTTCTTT.

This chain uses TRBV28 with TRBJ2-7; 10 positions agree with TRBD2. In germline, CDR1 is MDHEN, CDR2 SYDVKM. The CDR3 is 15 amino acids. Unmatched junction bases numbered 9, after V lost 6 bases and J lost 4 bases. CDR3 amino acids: CASSTTGTSEYEQYV. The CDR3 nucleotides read TGTGCCAGCAGCACCACCGGGACTAGCGAGTACGAGCAGTACGTC.